These T cell receptor beta chains were read from a single sample in a study of CD8+CD57+ T cells in acquired aplastic anemia. TCRdb processed the reads anew with MiXCR; each CDR3 protein has one entry. The repertoire includes 80,000 to 100,000 distinct CDR3 sequences, 55% to 75% of them detected once, and roughly 60% sits in the top ten. Sequencing used sorted CD4+, CD8+, or CD8+CD57+ T cells (not recorded which) from PBMCs. Source of these receptors: a human donor with aplastic anemia. The CDR3 runs from the conserved cysteine through the conserved F or W. Each record gives: D gene, J gene, V gene, clone size, CDR3 protein, CDR3 DNA. D genes are given only for firm matches. A clone size is listed for some rows: how often the clone was seen (once, few, many), or a class if it is expanded.

D: -
J: TRBJ1-6
V: TRBV4-1
size: -
CDR3: CASSQDRQTLSSYNSPLHF
DNA: TGCGCCAGCAGCCAAGATCGACAGACACTGAGCTCCTATAATTCACCCCTCCACTTT

D: -
J: TRBJ2-5
V: TRBV9
size: -
CDR3: CASSVQGIQETQYF
DNA: TGTGCCAGCAGCGTACAGGGCATCCAAGAGACCCAGTACTTC

D: -
J: TRBJ2-3
V: TRBV3-1
size: -
CDR3: CASSHRSTDTQYF
DNA: TGTGCCAGCAGCCACCGGAGCACAGATACGCAGTATTTT

D: TRBD2
J: TRBJ2-1
V: TRBV7-8
size: many
CDR3: CASSLGASGGAYEQFF
DNA: TGTGCCAGCAGCTTAGGGGCTAGCGGGGGGGCGTATGAGCAGTTCTTC

D: -
J: TRBJ1-2
V: TRBV20-1
size: -
CDR3: CSASNVNYGYTF
DNA: TGCAGTGCTAGTAATGTTAACTATGGCTACACCTTC

D: -
J: TRBJ2-3
V: TRBV29-1
size: -
CDR3: CSVAGRVTDTRYF
DNA: TGCAGCGTTGCTGGCAGGGTAACAGATACGCGGTATTTT

D: -
J: TRBJ2-7
V: TRBV19
size: -
CDR3: CASSIGKGIHEQYF
DNA: TGTGCCAGTAGTATAGGGAAGGGGATCCACGAGCAGTACTTC

D: -
J: TRBJ2-7
V: TRBV20-1
size: -
CDR3: CSARGNSKYEQYF
DNA: TGCAGTGCTAGAGGCAACAGTAAATACGAGCAGTACTTC

D: -
J: TRBJ2-2
V: TRBV15
size: -
CDR3: CATSRDAAGRELFF
DNA: TGTGCCACCAGCAGAGATGCGGCAGGGCGGGAGCTGTTTTTT

D: TRBD2
J: TRBJ2-3
V: TRBV29-1
size: once
CDR3: CSVKAGGLTDTQYF
DNA: TGCAGCGTTAAGGCGGGGGGGCTCACAGATACGCAGTATTTT

D: TRBD2
J: TRBJ2-3
V: TRBV7-3
size: few
CDR3: CASSLSGGSTDTQYF
DNA: TGTGCCAGCAGCTTAAGCGGGGGAAGCACAGATACGCAGTATTTT

D: -
J: TRBJ2-7
V: TRBV7-2
size: -
CDR3: CASSFPSYEQYF
DNA: TGTGCCAGCAGCTTCCCCTCCTACGAGCAGTACTTC

D: -
J: TRBJ2-7
V: TRBV10-1
size: once
CDR3: CASSERWYSPYEQYF
DNA: TGCGCCAGCAGTGAACGGTGGTATAGCCCCTACGAGCAGTACTTC

D: TRBD1
J: TRBJ2-2
V: TRBV29-1
size: -
CDR3: CSVDDRVNTGELFF
DNA: TGCAGCGTAGATGACAGGGTCAACACCGGGGAGCTGTTTTTT

D: TRBD1
J: TRBJ2-1
V: TRBV29-1
size: few
CDR3: CSVADREPEQFF
DNA: TGCAGCGTGGCCGACAGGGAACCTGAGCAGTTCTTC

D: TRBD2
J: TRBJ2-7
V: TRBV20-1
size: few
CDR3: CSARETGGYEQYF
DNA: TGCAGTGCTAGAGAGACGGGAGGCTACGAGCAGTACTTC

D: -
J: TRBJ1-6
V: TRBV7-8
size: once
CDR3: CASSLVHSPLHF
DNA: TGTGCCAGCAGCTTAGTGCATTCACCCCTCCACTTT

D: -
J: TRBJ1-2
V: TRBV7-9
size: -
CDR3: CASRYEGTGYTF
DNA: TGTGCCAGCAGATATGAGGGAACTGGCTACACCTTC

D: -
J: TRBJ2-5
V: TRBV7-9
size: -
CDR3: CASSQVGETQYF
DNA: TGTGCCAGCAGCCAAGTGGGAGAGACCCAGTACTTC

D: TRBD2
J: TRBJ2-1
V: TRBV15
size: -
CDR3: CATSNLADYNEQFF
DNA: TGTGCCACCAGCAATCTAGCGGACTACAATGAGCAGTTCTTC

D: -
J: TRBJ1-4
V: TRBV7-2
size: -
CDR3: CASSLGLAGINEKLFF
DNA: TGTGCCAGCAGCTTAGGGCTTGCGGGGATTAATGAAAAACTGTTTTTT

D: -
J: TRBJ2-3
V: TRBV2
size: -
CDR3: CASSEGVRILYTDTQYF
DNA: TGTGCCAGCAGTGAGGGGGTCAGGATCCTTTACACAGATACGCAGTATTTT

D: -
J: TRBJ2-7
V: TRBV10-1
size: few
CDR3: CASSEGTLYEQYF
DNA: TGCGCCAGCAGTGAAGGGACACTTTACGAGCAGTACTTC

D: -
J: TRBJ2-1
V: TRBV20-1
size: -
CDR3: CSASPQWSGSYNEQFF
DNA: TGCAGTGCTTCCCCTCAGTGGAGCGGCTCCTACAATGAGCAGTTCTTC

D: -
J: TRBJ1-2
V: TRBV20-1
size: -
CDR3: CSASMGSYGYTF
DNA: TGCAGTGCTAGTATGGGCTCATATGGCTACACCTTC

D: TRBD1
J: TRBJ1-1
V: TRBV19
size: -
CDR3: CASSIGTGDTEAFF
DNA: TGTGCCAGTAGTATAGGGACAGGGGACACTGAAGCTTTCTTT

D: -
J: TRBJ1-6
V: TRBV15
size: medium-sized
CDR3: CATSNWPYNSPLHF
DNA: TGTGCCACCAGCAACTGGCCTTATAATTCACCCCTCCACTTT

D: -
J: TRBJ1-4
V: TRBV29-1
size: -
CDR3: CSVEQGYEKLFF
DNA: TGCAGCGTTGAACAGGGGTATGAAAAACTGTTTTTT

D: -
J: TRBJ2-7
V: TRBV19
size: -
CDR3: CASSIGGKLHEQYF
DNA: TGTGCCAGTAGTATTGGAGGGAAATTGCACGAGCAGTACTTC

D: -
J: TRBJ1-6
V: TRBV2
size: few
CDR3: CASSDRGRDSPLHF
DNA: TGTGCCAGCAGTGATAGGGGTCGGGATTCACCCCTCCACTTT

D: -
J: TRBJ1-5
V: TRBV7-9
size: -
CDR3: CVSSPGLNRDQPQHF
DNA: TGTGTCAGCAGCCCGGGACTAAATAGGGATCAGCCCCAGCATTTT

D: -
J: TRBJ2-4
V: TRBV10-1
size: -
CDR3: CASNHRKAKNIQYF
DNA: TGCGCCAGCAACCACAGGAAAGCCAAAAACATTCAGTACTTC

D: TRBD1
J: TRBJ2-1
V: TRBV29-1
size: -
CDR3: CSVLDRFSYNEQFF
DNA: TGCAGCGTGCTGGACAGGTTCTCCTACAATGAGCAGTTCTTC

D: -
J: TRBJ2-1
V: TRBV24-1
size: -
CDR3: CATSGGGGEQFF
DNA: TGTGCCACCAGTGGGGGGGGCGGCGAGCAGTTCTTC

D: -
J: TRBJ2-7
V: TRBV7-2
size: -
CDR3: CASSDRGTAYEQYF
DNA: TGTGCCAGCAGCGATAGGGGTACGGCGTACGAGCAGTACTTC

D: -
J: TRBJ1-4
V: TRBV25-1
size: -
CDR3: CASSSGQPTNEKLFF
DNA: TGTGCCAGCAGCTCCGGACAGCCAACTAATGAAAAACTGTTTTTT